This record concerns one T cell receptor (beta chain) sequence. Its antigen remains unknown. The source of the sample is a study of T cells in localized non-small cell lung cancer. Whole-study findings and limits: Greater blood T cell density accompanied longer overall survival. Heterogeneity remains possible, as sequencing covered one tumor region only. Paired adjacent lung recovered a median around 60 of the top 100 tumor clones.

The CDR3 consists of 15 residues. Germline V gene data show CDR1 as SGHRS and CDR2 as YFSETQ. Trimming left V 0 bases short and J 5 bases short, with 14 bases between. The assay was immunoSEQ multiplex PCR, and TCRdb's table has in-frame clones only and misses some. This sample has fewer than 30,000 clones, with roughly 87% found just once. The clonotype was recovered from a woman aged 35 to 70 with stage I lung adenocarcinoma. V usage is TRBV5-1 and J usage is TRBJ1-1; a weak D match, TRBD1 (5 bases). The source was peripheral blood, collected before any cancer treatment. This CDR3 is CASSLGGARGTEAFF. CDR3 coding DNA: TGCGCCAGCAGCTTGGGCGGGGCCCGGGGAACTGAAGCTTTCTTT.